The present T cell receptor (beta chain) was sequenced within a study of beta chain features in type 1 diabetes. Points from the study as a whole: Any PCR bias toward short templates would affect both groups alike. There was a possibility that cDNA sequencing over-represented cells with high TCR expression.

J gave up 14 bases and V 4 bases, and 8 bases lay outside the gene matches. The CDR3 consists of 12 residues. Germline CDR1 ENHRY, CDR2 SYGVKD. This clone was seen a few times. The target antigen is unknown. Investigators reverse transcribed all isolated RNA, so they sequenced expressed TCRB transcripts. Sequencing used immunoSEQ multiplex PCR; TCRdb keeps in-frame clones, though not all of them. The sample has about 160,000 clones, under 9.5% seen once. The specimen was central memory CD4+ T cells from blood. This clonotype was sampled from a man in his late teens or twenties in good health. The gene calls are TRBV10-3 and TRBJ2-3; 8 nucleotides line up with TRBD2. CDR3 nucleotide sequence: TGTGCCATCAGTGTTACTAGCGGAACCCTGTATTTT. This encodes CAISVTSGTLYF.